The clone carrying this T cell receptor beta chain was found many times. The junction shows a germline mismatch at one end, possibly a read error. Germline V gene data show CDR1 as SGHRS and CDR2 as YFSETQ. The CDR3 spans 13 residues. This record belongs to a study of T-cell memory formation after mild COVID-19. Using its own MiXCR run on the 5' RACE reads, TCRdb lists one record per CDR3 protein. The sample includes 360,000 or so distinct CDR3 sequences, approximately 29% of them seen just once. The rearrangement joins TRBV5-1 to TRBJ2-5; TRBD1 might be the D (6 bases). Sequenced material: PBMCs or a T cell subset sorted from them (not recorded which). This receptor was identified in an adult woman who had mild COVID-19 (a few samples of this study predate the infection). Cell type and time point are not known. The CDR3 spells CASSPDSQETQYF. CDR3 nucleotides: TGTGCCAGCAGCCCGGACAGCCAAGAGACCCAGTACTTC.